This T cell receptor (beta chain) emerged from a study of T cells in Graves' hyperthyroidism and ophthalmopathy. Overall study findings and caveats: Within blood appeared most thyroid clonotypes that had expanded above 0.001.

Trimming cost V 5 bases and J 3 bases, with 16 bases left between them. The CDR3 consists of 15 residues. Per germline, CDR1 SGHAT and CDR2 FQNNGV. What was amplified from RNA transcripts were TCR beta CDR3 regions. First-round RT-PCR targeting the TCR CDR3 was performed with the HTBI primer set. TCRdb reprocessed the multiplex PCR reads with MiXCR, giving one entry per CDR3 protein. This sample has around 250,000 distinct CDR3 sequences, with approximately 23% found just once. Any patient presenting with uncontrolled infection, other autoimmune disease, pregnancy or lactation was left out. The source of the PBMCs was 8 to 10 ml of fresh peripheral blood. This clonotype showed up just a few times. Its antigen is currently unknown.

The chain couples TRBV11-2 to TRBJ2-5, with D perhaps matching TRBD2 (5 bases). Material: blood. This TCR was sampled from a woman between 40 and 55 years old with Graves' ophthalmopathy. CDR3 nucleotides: TGTGCCAGCAGCCAAGGCGGCCTAGCCGAAGAGACCCAGTACTTC. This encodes CASSQGGLAEETQYF.